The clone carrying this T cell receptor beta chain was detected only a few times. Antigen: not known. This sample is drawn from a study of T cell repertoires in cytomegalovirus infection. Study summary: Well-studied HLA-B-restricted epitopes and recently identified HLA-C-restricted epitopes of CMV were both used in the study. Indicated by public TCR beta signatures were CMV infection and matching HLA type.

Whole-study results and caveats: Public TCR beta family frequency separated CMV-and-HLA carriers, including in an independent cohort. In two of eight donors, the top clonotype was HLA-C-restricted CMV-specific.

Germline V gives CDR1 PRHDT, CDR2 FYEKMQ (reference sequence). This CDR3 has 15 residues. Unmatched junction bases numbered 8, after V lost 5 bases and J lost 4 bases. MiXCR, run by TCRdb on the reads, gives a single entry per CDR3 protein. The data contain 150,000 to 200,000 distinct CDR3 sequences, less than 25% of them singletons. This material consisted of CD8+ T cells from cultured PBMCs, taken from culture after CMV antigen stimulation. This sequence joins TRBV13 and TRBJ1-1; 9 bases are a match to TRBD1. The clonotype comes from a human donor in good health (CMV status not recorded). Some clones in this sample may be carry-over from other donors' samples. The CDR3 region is CASSIIGTGLTEAFF. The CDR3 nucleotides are TGTGCCAGCAGCATCATCGGGACAGGGCTCACTGAAGCTTTCTTT.